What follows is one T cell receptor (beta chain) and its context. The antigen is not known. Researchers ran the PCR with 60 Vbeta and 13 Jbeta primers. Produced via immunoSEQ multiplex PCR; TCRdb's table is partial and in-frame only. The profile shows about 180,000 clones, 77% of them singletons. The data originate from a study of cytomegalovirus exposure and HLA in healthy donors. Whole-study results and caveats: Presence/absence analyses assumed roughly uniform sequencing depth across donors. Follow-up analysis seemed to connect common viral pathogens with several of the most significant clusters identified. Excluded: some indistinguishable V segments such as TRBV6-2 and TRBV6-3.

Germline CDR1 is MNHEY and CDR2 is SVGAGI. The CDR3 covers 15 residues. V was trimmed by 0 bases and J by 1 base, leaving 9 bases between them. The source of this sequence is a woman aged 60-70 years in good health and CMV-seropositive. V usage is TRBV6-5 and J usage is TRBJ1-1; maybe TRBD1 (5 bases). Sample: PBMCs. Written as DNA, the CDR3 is TGTGCCAGCAGTTACTCAGGGGCGGCGAACACTGAAGCTTTCTTT. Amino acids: CASSYSGAANTEAFF.